Following are 23 T cell receptor beta chains from one sample sequenced in a study of lymphopenia after photon versus proton radiotherapy. This table comes from immunoSEQ multiplex PCR, and its TCRdb copy is limited to in-frame clones, with some not included. The repertoire holds around 31,000 clones, with 89% as singletons. The specimen was peripheral blood, collected from a patient treated with proton-based radiotherapy. These receptors were taken from a woman in her seventies with pancreatic cancer. Some clones in this sample may be carry-over from other donors' samples.

The chain combines TRBV5-6 with TRBJ2-1; tentative D call: TRBD2 (5 bases). The V end lost 4 bases, the J end lost 6 bases, and 8 bases lay between the germline ends. Looked up from germline, CDR1 is SGHDT and CDR2 is YYEEEE. The CDR3 is 12 amino acids. Here the CDR3 reads CASSRTFNEQFF. The CDR3 coding sequence is TGTGCCAGCAGCCGGACTTTCAATGAGCAGTTCTTC.

The rearrangement links TRBV18 to TRBJ1-3, with D uncertain. The CDR3 is made up of 16 amino acids. Per germline, CDR1 KGHSH and CDR2 LQKENI. The ends were cut back, 2 bases at V and 0 bases at J, with 11 bases in the middle. CDR3: CASSPIQKTSGNTIYF. Written as DNA, the CDR3 is TGTGCCAGCTCACCAATTCAGAAGACCTCTGGAAACACCATATATTTT.

V gene TRBV29-1 combines with J gene TRBJ1-1; 7 bases map to TRBD1. With V trimmed by 1 base and J by 3 bases, 2 bases remained unmatched. The CDR3 consists of 13 residues. CDR1 and CDR2 from the germline V gene are SQVTM and ANQGSEA. CDR3 DNA sequence: TGCAGCGTTGAAGGGGACAGCTACACTGAAGCTTTCTTT. The encoded protein is CSVEGDSYTEAFF.

The chain uses TRBV6-6 and TRBJ1-5; 7 nucleotides align to TRBD1. The CDR3 spans 15 residues. Germline loops: CDR1 MNHNY, CDR2 SVGAGI (reference sequence). Trimming took 6 bases from V and 3 from J; bases not matched to a gene: 8. Written as DNA, the CDR3 is TGTGCCAGCAGGCCTAGTGACAGGGACAATCAGCCCCAGCATTTT. Its protein product is CASRPSDRDNQPQHF.

The rearrangement uses TRBV10-1 and TRBJ2-2; 15 bases align to TRBD2. The CDR3 runs to 18 residues. J lost 5 bases, V lost 1 base, and 5 bases had no gene match. Germline CDR1 and CDR2: WNHNN and SYGVQD (reference sequence). CDR3 amino acids: CASSEYGLAGGPTGELFF. CDR3 bases: TGCGCCAGCAGTGAGTACGGACTAGCGGGAGGGCCGACCGGGGAGCTGTTTTTT.

The chain joins TRBV27 to TRBJ2-1, with 11 bases identical to TRBD2. Germline trimming cut 5 bases from V and 4 bases from J; bases unmatched to any gene: 7. The CDR3 runs 16 residues. The germline V gene encodes CDR1 MNHEY and CDR2 SMNVEV (reference sequence). The CDR3 coding sequence is TGTGCCAGCAGTGTTACCCCTAGCGGGGGGTACAATGAGCAGTTCTTC. The encoded protein is CASSVTPSGGYNEQFF.

The rearrangement links TRBV7-2 to TRBJ1-5; 12 positions match TRBD1. Germline V lookup: CDR1 SGHTA, CDR2 FQGNSA. The CDR3 loop spans 17 amino acids. Unmatched junction bases numbered 8, after V lost 1 base and J lost 7 bases. CDR3: CASSLGPGTGGGQPQHF. CDR3 in DNA: TGTGCCAGCAGCTTAGGCCCCGGGACAGGGGGCGGCCAGCCCCAGCATTTT. Supplemented by reference TRBV7-2 and TRBJ1-5, the full variable domain reads GAGVSQSPSNKVTEKGKDVELRCDPISGHTALYWYRQSLGQGLEFLIYFQGNSAPDKSGLPSDRFSAERTGGSVSTLTIQRTQQEDSAVYLCASSLGPGTGGGQPQHFGDGTRLSIL.

This clone was detected only once. V gene TRBV28 combines with J gene TRBJ2-2; either TRBD1 or TRBD2 may fit D (5 bases each). Germline V gene sequence: CDR1 MDHEN, CDR2 SYDVKM. V was trimmed by 7 bases and J by 3 bases, leaving 9 bases between them. The CDR3 has 13 residues. The CDR3 DNA reads as TGTGCCAGCATAAGGGGAGACACCGGGGAGCTGTTTTTT. As protein: CASIRGDTGELFF.

The chain links TRBV7-2 to TRBJ2-7; D gene uncertain. The CDR3 contains 15 residues. Looked up from germline, CDR1 is SGHTA and CDR2 is FQGNSA. The V end lost 3 bases, the J end lost 2 bases, and 14 bases lay between the germline ends. CDR3 residues: CASSLRYARTYEQYF. Here the CDR3 DNA reads TGTGCCAGCAGCTTGAGATATGCTCGGACCTACGAGCAGTACTTC. The full variable domain, in which reference TRBV7-2 and TRBJ2-7 provide the parts outside the CDR3, is GAGVSQSPSNKVTEKGKDVELRCDPISGHTALYWYRQSLGQGLEFLIYFQGNSAPDKSGLPSDRFSAERTGGSVSTLTIQRTQQEDSAVYLCASSLRYARTYEQYFGPGTRLTVT.

The rearrangement uses TRBV27 and TRBJ1-4, with 9 positions matching TRBD1. This CDR3 contains 15 residues. V dropped 6 bases and J dropped 8; count of bases not matched to a gene: 10. CDR1 MNHEY and CDR2 SMNVEV come from the germline V gene (reference sequence). CDR3 in DNA: TGTGCCAGCAGGTCATCACAGGGGGCGCACGAAAAACTGTTTTTT. Translation: CASRSSQGAHEKLFF.

The chain recombines TRBV7-3 with TRBJ2-1, with D unclear. Trimming pared 0 bases from V and 9 bases from J, leaving 9 bases between. The CDR3 is 13 amino acids. Germline values: CDR1 SGHTA, CDR2 FQGTGA. The CDR3 loop reads CASSLTTSAEQFF. CDR3 coding DNA: TGTGCCAGCAGCTTAACCACAAGCGCTGAGCAGTTCTTC.

The gene calls are TRBV5-1 and TRBJ2-7, with TRBD1 matching over 9 bases. The CDR3 is made up of 17 amino acids. V was clipped by 2 bases and J by 7 bases; unmatched bases: 16. The germline CDR1 and CDR2 sequences are SGHRS and YFSETQ. The CDR3 DNA reads as TGCGCCAGCAGCTTTTCCGGGACAGGGAACCCCGGTGATGAGCAGTACTTC. Translation: CASSFSGTGNPGDEQYF.

This chain joins TRBV5-4 and TRBJ2-3, with D possibly TRBD2 on 5 matching bases. Germline V CDR1 and CDR2: SGHNT, YYREEE (reference sequence). The CDR3 is made up of 15 amino acids. Trimming removed 6 bases from V and 2 bases from J, with 16 bases in between. CDR3 nucleotide sequence: TGTGCCAGCACCGAGACGGGGATTCCCACAGATACGCAGTATTTT. Its protein is CASTETGIPTDTQYF.

V and J are TRBV19 and TRBJ1-4, with D tentatively TRBD1 (5 bases). Germline V gives CDR1 LNHDA, CDR2 SQIVND (reference sequence). The CDR3 spans 12 residues. With 5 bases removed from V and 10 bases from J, the gap between germline ends came to 11 bases. CDR3 DNA sequence: TGTGCCAGTAGTCAGGGAACCGGAAAACTGTTTTTT. It is translated as CASSQGTGKLFF.

This rearrangement joins TRBV28 to TRBJ2-1; 9 nucleotides line up with TRBD2. V trimming: 5 bases; J trimming: 3 bases; junction bases outside the gene matches: 2. This CDR3 is built from 14 residues. Germline V gene lookup returns CDR1 MDHEN and CDR2 SYDVKM. In DNA form, the CDR3 reads TGTGCCAGCAGTCCAGCGGGAGGCTACAATGAGCAGTTCTTC. Protein: CASSPAGGYNEQFF.

The chain carries TRBV20-1 and TRBJ1-4, with D hard to call. Trimming took 1 base from V and 8 from J, leaving 5 bases between them. The length of the CDR3 is 11 residues. In germline, CDR1 is DFQATT, CDR2 SNEGSKA (reference sequence). CDR3 nucleotides: TGCAGTGCTAGAGTAGGGGAAAAACTGTTTTTT. As protein: CSARVGEKLFF.

CDR3 bases: TGCGCCAGCAGCTTGGGACTAGCGGGAGAGACCCAGTACTTC. Its protein product is CASSLGLAGETQYF. This chain links TRBV5-1 with TRBJ2-5; 10 nucleotides align to TRBD2. Germline loops: CDR1 SGHRS, CDR2 YFSETQ. With 0 bases clipped from V and 4 bases from J, the junction kept 0 bases outside the gene matches. The CDR3 is 14 amino acids.

V and J are TRBV19 and TRBJ1-4, with 7 bases identical to TRBD1. V lost 6 bases to trimming and J lost 7 bases; unmatched junction nucleotides: 14. The CDR3 loop spans 16 amino acids. Germline-derived CDR1 and CDR2 are LNHDA and SQIVND (reference sequence). The CDR3 here is CASSTGQPSPSEKLFF. The CDR3 DNA is TGTGCCAGTAGCACGGGACAGCCGAGCCCGAGTGAAAAACTGTTTTTT.

This chain connects TRBV5-1 to TRBJ2-7, with unresolved D. The germline V and J ends were trimmed by 0 bases and 0 bases, with 13 bases remaining between them. Germline CDR1 SGHRS, CDR2 YFSETQ. This CDR3 has 16 residues. The CDR3 spells CASSLGAQVASYEQYF. DNA of the CDR3: TGCGCCAGCAGCTTGGGGGCGCAGGTCGCCTCCTACGAGCAGTACTTC.

The chain has TRBV18 and TRBJ1-1; 9 bases are shared with TRBD1. With V trimmed by 3 bases and J by 1 base, 3 bases remained unmatched. The CDR3 contains 15 residues. CDR1 is KGHSH and CDR2 is LQKENI in the germline V gene. The CDR3 coding sequence is TGTGCCAGCTCACCCGTGGGACAGGGGAACACTGAAGCTTTCTTT. It codes for CASSPVGQGNTEAFF.

The chain couples TRBV29-1 to TRBJ1-2; D possibly corresponds to TRBD1 (6 bases). The germline V and J ends were trimmed by 0 bases and 7 bases, with 12 bases remaining between them. CDR1 SQVTM and CDR2 ANQGSEA come from the germline V gene. The length of the CDR3 is 13 residues. CDR3 protein: CSVEDWGPGGYTF. The CDR3, as DNA: TGCAGCGTTGAAGACTGGGGGCCGGGTGGCTACACCTTC. The full variable domain, completed using reference TRBV29-1 and TRBJ1-2, is SAVISQKPSRDICQRGTSLTIQCQVDSQVTMMFWYRQQPGQSLTLIATANQGSEATYESGFVIDKFPISRPNLTFSTLTVSNMSPEDSSIYLCSVEDWGPGGYTFGSGTRLTVV.

The rearrangement joins TRBV27 to TRBJ1-1, with D perhaps matching TRBD1 (6 bases). V was pared by 1 base and J by 7 bases, with 13 bases between. CDR3 length: 14 amino acids. CDR1 and CDR2 (germline): MNHEY, SMNVEV (reference sequence). The CDR3 DNA is TGTGCCAGCAGTTTATACAGGGAGGATGGTGAAGCTTTCTTT. It yields the protein CASSLYREDGEAFF.

The chain recombines TRBV5-1 with TRBJ2-3, with D unresolved. Germline lookup yields CDR1 SGHRS and CDR2 YFSETQ. V was clipped by 2 bases and J by 2 bases, with 3 bases between them. The CDR3 contains 12 residues. CDR3 residues: CASSFYTDTQYF. For the CDR3, the DNA is TGCGCCAGCAGCTTCTACACAGATACGCAGTATTTT. The whole variable domain, remainder taken from reference TRBV5-1 and TRBJ2-3, is KAGVTQTPRYLIKTRGQQVTLSCSPISGHRSVSWYQQTPGQGLQFLFEYFSETQRNKGNFPGRFSGRQFSNSRSEMNVSTLELGDSALYLCASSFYTDTQYFGPGTRLTVL.